The 5 T cell receptor beta chains given below trace back to one sample, sequenced in a study of tumor and adjacent non-tumor tissue in lung cancer (dated by TCRdb to 2016 to 2018). RNA was isolated from bulk unsorted tissue, and RNA quality was assessed with a NanoDrop ND-1000 and an Agilent 2100. Library prep was done by multiplex PCR. Instrument on record: Illumina HiSeq 2500. TCRbeta libraries were built by three rounds of nested PCR using primers (Table S4), following protocols modified from ARM-PCR. Through fastp at Q25 and MiXCR, TCRdb rebuilt clones from the public reads, retaining in-frame beta chains. Identical CDR3 protein sequences are pooled into one entry, listed with their most common genes and DNA. Present in this sample are roughly 81,000 distinct CDR3 sequences, roughly 62% of which were seen just once. The ten most abundant clones make up about 15% of the sample. The material sequenced was lung tumor tissue. These receptors came from a man aged 65 to 79 with non-small cell lung cancer.

This clonotype was counted a few times. The rearrangement joins TRBV4-1 to TRBJ2-1, with 13 bases fitting TRBD2. The CDR3 has 20 amino acids. V lost 1 base to trimming and J lost 3 bases; unmatched junction nucleotides: 12. Germline CDR1 reads MGHRA; CDR2 reads YSYEKL. The CDR3 DNA sequence: TGCGCCAGCAGCCAAGCGGCTTCACTAGCGGGAGGGCTCGACTACAATGAGCAGTTCTTC. Residues: CASSQAASLAGGLDYNEQFF.

This clonotype was found many times. This chain joins TRBV28 and TRBJ2-2; 9 positions match TRBD2. The V segment lost 6 bases and the J segment 6 bases; nucleotides outside the gene matches: 11. The CDR3 has 16 residues. CDR1 and CDR2 (germline): MDHEN, SYDVKM. CDR3 residues: CASRYSGSGGSGELFF. CDR3 nucleotides: TGTGCCAGCAGATATAGCGGGAGTGGAGGATCCGGGGAGCTGTTTTTT.

This clonotype showed up just once. It is likely a read error, because the conserved phenylalanine at the end of the CDR3 is missing. This rearrangement joins TRBV11-2 to TRBJ2-7, with 7 positions matching TRBD1. The CDR3 totals 14 residues. Germline V gene sequence: CDR1 SGHAT, CDR2 FQNNGV. The CDR3 is CVSSEGDRNYEQYL. As DNA, the CDR3 is TGTGTCAGTAGCGAGGGGGACAGAAACTACGAGCAGTACCTC.

This clonotype was counted a few times. The final CDR3 position lacks the conserved phenylalanine or tryptophan, pointing to a likely read error. Because the CDR3's place on the DNA is in doubt, the DNA is left out and the CDR3 is given as listed by TCRdb. The chain uses TRBV11-2 and TRBJ2-3; TRBD2 is taken as the D call from the table, unchecked against the DNA. The germline V gene has CDR1 SGHAT and CDR2 FQNNGV. Inclusive of both ends, the CDR3 amounts to 14 amino acids. The CDR3 protein is CASSLGGIGRGAPH.

As to this clonotype: In this CDR3 the conserved last residue, phenylalanine or tryptophan, is missing, so a read error is likely. The DNA is left out, because the CDR3 cannot be placed on it with certainty; the CDR3 is given as TCRdb lists it. This chain links TRBV11-3 with TRBJ1-5. Germline values: CDR1 SGHNT, CDR2 YENEEA. The length of the CDR3 is 12 amino acids, counting both ends. The CDR3 loop reads CASSFLNQPQHL.